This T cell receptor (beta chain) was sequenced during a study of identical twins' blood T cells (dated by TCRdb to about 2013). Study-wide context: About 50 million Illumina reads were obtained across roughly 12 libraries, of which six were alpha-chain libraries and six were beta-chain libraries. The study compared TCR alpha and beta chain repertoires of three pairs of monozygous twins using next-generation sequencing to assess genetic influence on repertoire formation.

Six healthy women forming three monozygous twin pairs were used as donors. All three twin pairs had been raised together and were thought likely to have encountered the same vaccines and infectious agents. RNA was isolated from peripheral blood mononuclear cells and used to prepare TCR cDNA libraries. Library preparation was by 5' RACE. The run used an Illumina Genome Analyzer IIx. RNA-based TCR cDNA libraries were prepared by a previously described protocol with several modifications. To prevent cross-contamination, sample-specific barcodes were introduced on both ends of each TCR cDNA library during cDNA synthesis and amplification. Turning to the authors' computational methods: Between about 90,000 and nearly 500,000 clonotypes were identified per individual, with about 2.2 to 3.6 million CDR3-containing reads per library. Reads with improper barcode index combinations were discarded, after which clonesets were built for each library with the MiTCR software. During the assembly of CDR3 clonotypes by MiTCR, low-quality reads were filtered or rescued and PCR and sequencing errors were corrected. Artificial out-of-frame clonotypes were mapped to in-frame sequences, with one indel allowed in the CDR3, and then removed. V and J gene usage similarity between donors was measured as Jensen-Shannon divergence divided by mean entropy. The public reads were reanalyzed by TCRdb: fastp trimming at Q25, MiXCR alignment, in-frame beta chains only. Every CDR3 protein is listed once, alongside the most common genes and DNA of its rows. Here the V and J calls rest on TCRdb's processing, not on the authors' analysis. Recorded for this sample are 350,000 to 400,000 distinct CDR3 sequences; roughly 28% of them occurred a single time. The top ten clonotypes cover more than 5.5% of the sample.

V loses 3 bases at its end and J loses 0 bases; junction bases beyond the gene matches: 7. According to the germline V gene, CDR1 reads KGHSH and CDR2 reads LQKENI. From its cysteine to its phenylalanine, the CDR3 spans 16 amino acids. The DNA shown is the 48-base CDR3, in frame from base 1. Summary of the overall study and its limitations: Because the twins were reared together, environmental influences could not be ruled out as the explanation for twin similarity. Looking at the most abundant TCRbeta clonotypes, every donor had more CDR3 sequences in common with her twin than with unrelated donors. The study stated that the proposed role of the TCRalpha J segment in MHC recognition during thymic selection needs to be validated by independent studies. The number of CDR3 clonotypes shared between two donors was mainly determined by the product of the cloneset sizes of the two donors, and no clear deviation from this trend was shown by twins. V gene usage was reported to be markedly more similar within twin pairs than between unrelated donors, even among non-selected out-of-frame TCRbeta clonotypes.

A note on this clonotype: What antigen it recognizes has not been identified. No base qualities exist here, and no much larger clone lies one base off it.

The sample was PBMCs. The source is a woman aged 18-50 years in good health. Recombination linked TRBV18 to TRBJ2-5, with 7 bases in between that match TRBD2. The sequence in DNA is TGTGCCAGCTCACCCCTGAGGCGGGGGAACCAAGAGACCCAGTACTTC. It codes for CASSPLRRGNQETQYF.